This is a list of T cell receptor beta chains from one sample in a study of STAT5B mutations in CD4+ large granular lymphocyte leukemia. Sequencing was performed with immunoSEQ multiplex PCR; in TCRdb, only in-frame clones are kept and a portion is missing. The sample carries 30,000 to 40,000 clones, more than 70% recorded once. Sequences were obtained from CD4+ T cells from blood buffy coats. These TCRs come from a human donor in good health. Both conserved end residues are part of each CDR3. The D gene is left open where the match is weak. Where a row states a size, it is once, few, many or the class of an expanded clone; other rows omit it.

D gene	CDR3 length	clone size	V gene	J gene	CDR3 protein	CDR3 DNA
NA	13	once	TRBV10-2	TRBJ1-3	CASSKGWGNTIYF	TGCGCCAGCAGCAAGGGATGGGGAAACACCATATATTTT
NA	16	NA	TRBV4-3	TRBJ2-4	CASSQVGGSTGDIQYF	TGCGCCAGCAGCCAAGTAGGGGGGTCGACGGGAGACATTCAGTACTTC
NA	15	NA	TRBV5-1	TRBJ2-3	CASSRLTGFTDTQYF	TGCGCCAGCAGTCGTCTTACAGGGTTCACAGATACGCAGTATTTT
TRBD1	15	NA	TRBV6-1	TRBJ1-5	CASSPLDRVNQPQHF	TGTGCCAGCAGTCCCTTGGACAGGGTTAATCAGCCCCAGCATTTT
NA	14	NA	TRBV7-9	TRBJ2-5	CASSSGKGQETQYF	TGTGCCAGCAGCTCCGGGAAGGGCCAAGAGACCCAGTACTTC
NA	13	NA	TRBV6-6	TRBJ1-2	CASSGTGHYGYTF	TGTGCCAGCAGTGGCACTGGACACTATGGCTACACCTTC
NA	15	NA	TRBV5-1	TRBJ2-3	CASSLAISSTDTQYF	TGCGCCAGCAGCTTGGCTATAAGTAGCACAGATACGCAGTATTTT
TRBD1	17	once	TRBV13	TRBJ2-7	CASSFGRAEGQTSEQYF	TGTGCCAGCAGCTTTGGGCGCGCCGAGGGACAGACGAGCGAGCAGTACTTC
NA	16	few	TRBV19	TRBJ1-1	CASSASPQRTDTEAFF	TGTGCCAGTAGTGCCTCCCCACAACGAACGGACACTGAAGCTTTCTTT
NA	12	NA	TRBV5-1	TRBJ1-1	CASSFDGGRAFF	TGCGCCAGCAGCTTCGACGGGGGACGAGCTTTCTTT
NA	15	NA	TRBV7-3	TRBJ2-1	CASSPIGGVYNEQFF	TGTGCCAGCAGCCCCATCGGCGGGGTTTACAATGAGCAGTTCTTC
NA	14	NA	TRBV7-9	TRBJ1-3	CASSLASEGNTIYF	TGTGCCAGCAGCTTAGCGTCGGAGGGAAACACCATATATTTT
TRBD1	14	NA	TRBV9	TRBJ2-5	CASSRQGAGETQYF	TGTGCCAGCAGCCGTCAGGGGGCCGGGGAGACCCAGTACTTC
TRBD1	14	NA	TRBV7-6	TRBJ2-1	CASTPGQEYNEQFF	TGTGCCAGCACCCCGGGACAGGAATACAATGAGCAGTTCTTC
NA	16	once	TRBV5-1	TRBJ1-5	CASSLEGGAGKQPQHF	TGCGCCAGCAGCTTGGAGGGTGGGGCAGGGAAACAGCCCCAGCATTTT
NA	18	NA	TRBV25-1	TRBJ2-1	CASSGPTLRGHIYNEQFF	TGTGCCAGCAGTGGCCCGACTCTGCGGGGGCATATCTACAATGAGCAGTTCTTC
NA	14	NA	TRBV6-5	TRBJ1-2	CASSYSDRYYGYTF	TGTGCCAGCAGTTACTCGGACCGCTACTATGGCTACACCTTC
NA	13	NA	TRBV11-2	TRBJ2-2	CASSLRASGELFF	TGTGCCAGCAGCTTAAGGGCGTCCGGGGAGCTGTTTTTT
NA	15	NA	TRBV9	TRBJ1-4	CASSVRGTRGEKLFF	TGTGCCAGCAGCGTGAGAGGAACGAGAGGAGAAAAACTGTTTTTT
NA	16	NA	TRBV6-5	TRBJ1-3	CASSYGRAYSGNTIYF	TGTGCCAGCAGTTATGGGAGGGCGTACTCTGGAAACACCATATATTTT
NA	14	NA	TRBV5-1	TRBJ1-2	CASSLANLRYGYTF	TGCGCCAGCAGCTTGGCCAACTTACGATATGGCTACACCTTC
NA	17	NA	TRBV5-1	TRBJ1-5	CASSLDGRGMGNQPQHF	TGCGCCAGCAGCTTGGACGGCAGGGGAATGGGCAATCAGCCCCAGCATTTT
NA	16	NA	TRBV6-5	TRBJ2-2	CASSYGGGGGTGELFF	TGTGCCAGCAGTTACGGCGGGGGCGGTGGCACCGGGGAGCTGTTTTTT
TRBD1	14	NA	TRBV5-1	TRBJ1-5	CASSLAGGRQPQHF	TGCGCCAGCAGCTTGGCAGGGGGAAGGCAGCCCCAGCATTTT
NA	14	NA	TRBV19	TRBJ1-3	CASRRDPLGNTIYF	TGTGCCAGTAGACGGGACCCCTTAGGAAACACCATATATTTT
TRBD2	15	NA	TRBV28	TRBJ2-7	CASSGRLAGAQEQYF	TGTGCCAGCAGTGGTCGACTAGCGGGAGCTCAAGAGCAGTACTTC
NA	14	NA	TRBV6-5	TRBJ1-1	CASTLRTANTEAFF	TGTGCCAGCACTCTTAGGACAGCGAACACTGAAGCTTTCTTT
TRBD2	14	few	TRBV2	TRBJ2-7	CASRPGLAGYEQYF	TGTGCCAGCAGGCCGGGACTAGCGGGCTACGAGCAGTACTTC
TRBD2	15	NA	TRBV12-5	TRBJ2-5	CASGLWLAGQETQYF	TGTGCTAGTGGTTTGTGGCTAGCGGGTCAAGAGACCCAGTACTTC
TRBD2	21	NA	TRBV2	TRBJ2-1	CASSEALRFSGGPAGSNEQFF	TGTGCCAGCAGTGAAGCGCTTCGGTTTAGCGGGGGGCCGGCTGGAAGCAATGAGCAGTTCTTC
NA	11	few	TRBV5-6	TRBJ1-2	CASSFRMGYTF	TGTGCCAGCAGCTTTCGAATGGGCTACACCTTC
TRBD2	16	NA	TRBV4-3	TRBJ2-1	CASSQGSLAGYNEQFF	TGCGCCAGCAGCCAAGGGAGTCTAGCGGGCTACAATGAGCAGTTCTTC
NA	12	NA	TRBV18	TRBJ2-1	CASSRADGEQFF	TGTGCCAGCTCACGCGCGGACGGTGAGCAGTTCTTC
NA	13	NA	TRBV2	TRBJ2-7	CASSSRGPDEQYF	TGTGCCAGCAGTAGCCGGGGTCCGGACGAGCAGTACTTC
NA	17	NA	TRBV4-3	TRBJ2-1	CASSPRGGGGARNEQFF	TGCGCCAGCAGCCCCCGGGGTGGGGGGGGCGCGCGTAATGAGCAGTTCTTC
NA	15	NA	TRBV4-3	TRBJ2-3	CASSQDTLARDTQYF	TGCGCCAGCAGCCAAGATACCCTAGCTCGGGATACGCAGTATTTT
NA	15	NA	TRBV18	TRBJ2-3	CASSPQGLGADTQYF	TGTGCCAGCTCACCCCAGGGGCTGGGGGCAGATACGCAGTATTTT
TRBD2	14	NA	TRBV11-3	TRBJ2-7	CASSRTSGSYEQYF	TGTGCCAGCAGCCGGACTAGCGGGAGTTACGAGCAGTACTTC
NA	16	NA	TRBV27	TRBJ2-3	CASTSLLLGYADTQYF	TGTGCCAGCACGAGTTTACTTTTGGGATACGCAGATACGCAGTATTTT
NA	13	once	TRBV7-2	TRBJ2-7	CASSLSGTYEQYF	TGTGCCAGCAGCTTATCCGGGACCTACGAGCAGTACTTC
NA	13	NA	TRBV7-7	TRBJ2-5	CASSRVIEGTQYF	TGTGCCAGCAGCAGGGTGATAGAGGGGACCCAGTACTTC
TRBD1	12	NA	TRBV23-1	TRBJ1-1	CASGGTGIEAFF	TGCGCCAGCGGAGGGACAGGGATTGAAGCTTTCTTT
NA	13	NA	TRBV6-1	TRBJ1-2	CASSPTGGYGYTF	TGTGCCAGCAGTCCCACAGGCGGCTATGGCTACACCTTC
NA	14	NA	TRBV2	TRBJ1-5	CASNPGYSNQPQHF	TGTGCCAGCAATCCGGGGTATAGCAATCAGCCCCAGCATTTT
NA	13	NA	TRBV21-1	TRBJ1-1	CASSKEEGARAFF	TGTGCCAGCAGCAAAGAGGAAGGGGCTCGAGCTTTCTTT
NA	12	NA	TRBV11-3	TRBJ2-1	CASSLDRNEQFF	TGTGCCAGCAGCTTAGACAGAAATGAGCAGTTCTTC
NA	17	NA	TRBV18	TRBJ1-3	CASSPSFPAATGNTIYF	TGTGCCAGCTCACCCTCATTCCCGGCAGCTACTGGAAACACCATATATTTT
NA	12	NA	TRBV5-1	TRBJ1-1	CASGSSNTEAFF	TGCGCCAGCGGTTCCTCGAACACTGAAGCTTTCTTT
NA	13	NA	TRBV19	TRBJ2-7	CASSRGLRPEQYF	TGTGCCAGTAGTAGGGGACTGCGACCTGAGCAGTACTTC
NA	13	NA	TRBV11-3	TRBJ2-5	CASRFDSQETQYF	TGTGCCAGCAGGTTCGACAGTCAAGAGACCCAGTACTTC
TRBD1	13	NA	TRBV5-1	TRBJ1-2	CASSLQGSDGYTF	TGCGCCAGCAGCCTACAGGGGTCCGATGGCTACACCTTC
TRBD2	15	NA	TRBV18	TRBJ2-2	CASSLNSRGAGELFF	TGTGCCAGCTCACTCAACTCTCGGGGGGCCGGGGAGCTGTTTTTT
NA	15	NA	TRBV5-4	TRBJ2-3	CASSSMARSTDTQYF	TGTGCCAGCAGCTCCATGGCCCGAAGCACAGATACGCAGTATTTT
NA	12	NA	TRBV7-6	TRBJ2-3	CASSSRSDTQYF	TGTGCCAGCAGCTCCCGTTCAGATACGCAGTATTTT
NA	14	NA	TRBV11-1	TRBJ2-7	CASSLGGGSYEQYF	TGTGCCAGCAGCTTAGGGGGCGGGTCCTACGAGCAGTACTTC